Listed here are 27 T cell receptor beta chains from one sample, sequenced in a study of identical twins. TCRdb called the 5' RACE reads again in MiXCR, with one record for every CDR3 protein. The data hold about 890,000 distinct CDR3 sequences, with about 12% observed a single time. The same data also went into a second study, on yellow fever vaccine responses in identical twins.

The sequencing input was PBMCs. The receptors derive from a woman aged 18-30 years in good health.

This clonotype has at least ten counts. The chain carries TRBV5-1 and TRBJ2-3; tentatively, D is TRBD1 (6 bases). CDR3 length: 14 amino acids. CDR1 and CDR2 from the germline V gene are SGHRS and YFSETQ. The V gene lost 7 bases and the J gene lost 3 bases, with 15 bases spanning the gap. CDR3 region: CASSTGPLTDTQYF. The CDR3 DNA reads TGCGCCAGCTCCACAGGGCCCCTTACAGATACGCAGTATTTT. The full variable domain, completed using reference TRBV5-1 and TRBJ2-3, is KAGVTQTPRYLIKTRGQQVTLSCSPISGHRSVSWYQQTPGQGLQFLFEYFSETQRNKGNFPGRFSGRQFSNSRSEMNVSTLELGDSALYLCASSTGPLTDTQYFGPGTRLTVL.

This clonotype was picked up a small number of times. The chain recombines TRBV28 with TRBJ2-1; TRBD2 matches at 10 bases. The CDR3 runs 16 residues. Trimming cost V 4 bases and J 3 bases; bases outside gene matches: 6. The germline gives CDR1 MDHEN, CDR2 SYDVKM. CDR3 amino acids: CASSSLAGESYNEQFF. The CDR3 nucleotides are TGTGCCAGCAGTTCTCTAGCGGGGGAGAGCTACAATGAGCAGTTCTTC.

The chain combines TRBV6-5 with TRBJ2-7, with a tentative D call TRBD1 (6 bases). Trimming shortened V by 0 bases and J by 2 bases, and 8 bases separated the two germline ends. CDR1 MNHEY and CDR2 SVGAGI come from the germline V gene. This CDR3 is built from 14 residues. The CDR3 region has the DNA TGTGCCAGCAGTTACTCGGCAGGGGCCTACGAGCAGTACTTC. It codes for CASSYSAGAYEQYF.

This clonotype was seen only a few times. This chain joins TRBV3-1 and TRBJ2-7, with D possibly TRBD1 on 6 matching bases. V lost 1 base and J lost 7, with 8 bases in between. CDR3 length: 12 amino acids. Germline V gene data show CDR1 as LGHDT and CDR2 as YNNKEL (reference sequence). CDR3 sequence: CASSQAGEEQYV. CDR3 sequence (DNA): TGTGCCAGCAGCCAAGCAGGGGAGGAGCAGTACGTC.

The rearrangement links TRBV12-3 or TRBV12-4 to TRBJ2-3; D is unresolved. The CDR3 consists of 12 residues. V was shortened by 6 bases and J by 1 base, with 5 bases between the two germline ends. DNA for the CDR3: TGTGCCAGCAGGGTCGGCACAGATACGCAGTATTTT. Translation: CASRVGTDTQYF.

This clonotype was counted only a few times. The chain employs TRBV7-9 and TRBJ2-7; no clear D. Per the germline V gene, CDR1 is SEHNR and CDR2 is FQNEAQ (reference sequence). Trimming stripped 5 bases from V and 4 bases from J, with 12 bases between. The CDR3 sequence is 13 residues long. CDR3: CASSLTDVYEQYF. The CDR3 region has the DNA TGTGCCAGCAGCCTCACGGACGTTTACGAGCAGTACTTC.

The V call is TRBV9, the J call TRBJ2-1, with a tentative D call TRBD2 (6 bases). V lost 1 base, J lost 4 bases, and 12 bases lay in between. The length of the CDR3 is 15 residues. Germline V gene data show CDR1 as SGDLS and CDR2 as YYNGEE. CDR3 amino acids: CASSVTGEGYNEQFF. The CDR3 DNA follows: TGTGCCAGCAGCGTAACGGGAGAGGGGTACAATGAGCAGTTCTTC.

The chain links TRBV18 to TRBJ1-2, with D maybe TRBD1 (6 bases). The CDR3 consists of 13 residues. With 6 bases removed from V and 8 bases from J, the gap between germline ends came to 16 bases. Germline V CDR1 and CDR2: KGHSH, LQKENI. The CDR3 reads CASSQGPPEGYTF. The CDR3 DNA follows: TGTGCCAGCTCTCAGGGGCCACCTGAAGGCTACACCTTC.

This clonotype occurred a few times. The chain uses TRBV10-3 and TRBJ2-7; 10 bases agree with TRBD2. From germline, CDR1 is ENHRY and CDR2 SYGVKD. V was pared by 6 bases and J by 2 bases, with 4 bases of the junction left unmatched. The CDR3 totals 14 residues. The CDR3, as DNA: TGTGCCATCAGGGGTACTAGCGGGGCCTACGAGCAGTACTTC. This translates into CAIRGTSGAYEQYF.

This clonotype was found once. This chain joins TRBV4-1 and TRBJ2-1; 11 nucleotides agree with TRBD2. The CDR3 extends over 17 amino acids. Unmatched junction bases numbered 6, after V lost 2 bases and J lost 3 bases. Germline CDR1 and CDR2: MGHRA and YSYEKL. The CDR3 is CASSQSLSGGVYNEQFF. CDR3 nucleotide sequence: TGCGCCAGCAGCCAAAGCCTTAGCGGGGGGGTCTACAATGAGCAGTTCTTC.

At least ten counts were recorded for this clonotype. CDR3 amino acids: CASSPDNQPQHF. CDR3 DNA sequence: TGTGCCAGCAGTCCAGACAATCAGCCCCAGCATTTT. The chain links TRBV18 to TRBJ1-5; no reliable D call. Between the trimmed V and J ends, which lost 8 bases and 3 bases, there was a span of 8 bases. The germline V gene encodes CDR1 KGHSH and CDR2 LQKENI. The CDR3 is 12 residues long.

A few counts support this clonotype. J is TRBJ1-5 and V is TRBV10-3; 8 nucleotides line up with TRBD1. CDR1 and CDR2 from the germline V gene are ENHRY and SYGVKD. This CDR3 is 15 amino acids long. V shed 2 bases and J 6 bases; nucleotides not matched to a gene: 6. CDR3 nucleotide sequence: TGTGCCATCAGTGAGGGACAGGGTGTCTTTCAGCCCCAGCATTTT. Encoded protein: CAISEGQGVFQPQHF.

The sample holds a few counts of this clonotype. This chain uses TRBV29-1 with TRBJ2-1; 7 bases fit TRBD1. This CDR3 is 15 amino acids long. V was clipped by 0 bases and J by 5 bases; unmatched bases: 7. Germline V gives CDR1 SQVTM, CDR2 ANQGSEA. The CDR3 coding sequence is TGCAGCGTTGAAGAACCGGGACAGATACACAATGAGCAGTTCTTC. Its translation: CSVEEPGQIHNEQFF.

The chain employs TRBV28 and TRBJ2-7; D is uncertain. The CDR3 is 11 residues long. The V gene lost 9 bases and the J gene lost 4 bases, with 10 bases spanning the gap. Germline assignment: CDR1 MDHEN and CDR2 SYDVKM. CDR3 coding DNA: TGTGCCAGTCTCGGCGCGTACGAGCAGTACTTC. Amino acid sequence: CASLGAYEQYF.

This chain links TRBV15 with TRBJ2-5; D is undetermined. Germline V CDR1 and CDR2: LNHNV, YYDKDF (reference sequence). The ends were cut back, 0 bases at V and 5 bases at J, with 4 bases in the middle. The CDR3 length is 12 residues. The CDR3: CATSRDLETQYF. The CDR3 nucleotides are TGTGCCACCAGCAGAGATCTGGAGACCCAGTACTTC.

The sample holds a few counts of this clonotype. The CDR3 spells CASTGRSYEQYF. The CDR3 DNA reads TGTGCCAGCACCGGCCGCTCCTACGAGCAGTACTTC. The V and J genes are TRBV7-9 and TRBJ2-7, with no clear D. Germline V lookup: CDR1 SEHNR, CDR2 FQNEAQ (reference sequence). The V and J ends lost 7 bases and 0 bases respectively, with 7 bases between them. The CDR3 consists of 12 residues.

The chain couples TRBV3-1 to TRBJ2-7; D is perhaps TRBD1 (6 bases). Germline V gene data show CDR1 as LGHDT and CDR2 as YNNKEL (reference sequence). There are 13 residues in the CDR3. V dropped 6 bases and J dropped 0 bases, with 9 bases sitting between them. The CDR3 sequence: CASRGQSSYEQYF. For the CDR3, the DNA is TGTGCCAGCAGAGGACAGAGCTCCTACGAGCAGTACTTC.

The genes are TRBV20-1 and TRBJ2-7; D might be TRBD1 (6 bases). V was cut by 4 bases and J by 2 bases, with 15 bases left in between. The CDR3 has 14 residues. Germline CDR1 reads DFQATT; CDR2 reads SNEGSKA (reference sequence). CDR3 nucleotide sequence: TGCAGTGCTATAGGACAGCGATCCGCCTACGAGCAGTACTTC. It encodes CSAIGQRSAYEQYF.

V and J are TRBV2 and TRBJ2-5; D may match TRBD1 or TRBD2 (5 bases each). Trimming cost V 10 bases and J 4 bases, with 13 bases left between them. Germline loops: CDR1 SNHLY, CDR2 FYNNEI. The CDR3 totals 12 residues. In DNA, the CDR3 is TGTGCCACCAGGGACCTATCAGAGACCCAGTACTTC. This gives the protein CATRDLSETQYF.

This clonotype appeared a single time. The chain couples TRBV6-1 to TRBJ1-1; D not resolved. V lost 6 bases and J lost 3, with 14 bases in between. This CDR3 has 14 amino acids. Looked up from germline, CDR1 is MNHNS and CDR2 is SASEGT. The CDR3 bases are TGTGCCAGCAGCCGGGCTTCGTCGGACACTGAAGCTTTCTTT. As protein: CASSRASSDTEAFF.

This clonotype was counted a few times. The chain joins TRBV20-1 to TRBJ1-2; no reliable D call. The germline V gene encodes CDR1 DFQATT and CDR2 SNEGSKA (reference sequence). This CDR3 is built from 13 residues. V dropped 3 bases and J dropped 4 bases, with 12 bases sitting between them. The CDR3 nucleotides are TGCAGTGCTAGGTTTAGGACCTCCTATGGCTACACCTTC. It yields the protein CSARFRTSYGYTF.

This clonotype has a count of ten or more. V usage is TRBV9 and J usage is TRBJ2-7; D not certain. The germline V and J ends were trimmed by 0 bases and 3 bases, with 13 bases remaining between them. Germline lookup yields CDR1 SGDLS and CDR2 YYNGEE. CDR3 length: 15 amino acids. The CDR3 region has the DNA TGTGCCAGCAGCGTAGGCTTGGATCAAGACTACGAGCAGTACTTC. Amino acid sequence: CASSVGLDQDYEQYF. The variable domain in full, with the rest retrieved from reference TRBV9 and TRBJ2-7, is DSGVTQTPKHLITATGQRVTLRCSPRSGDLSVYWYQQSLDQGLQFLIQYYNGEERAKGNILERFSAQQFPDLHSELNLSSLELGDSALYFCASSVGLDQDYEQYFGPGTRLTVT.

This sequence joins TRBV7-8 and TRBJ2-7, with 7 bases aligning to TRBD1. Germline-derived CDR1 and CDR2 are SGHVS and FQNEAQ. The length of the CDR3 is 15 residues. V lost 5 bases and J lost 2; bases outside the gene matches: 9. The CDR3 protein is CASSLSGQITYEQYF. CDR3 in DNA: TGTGCCAGCAGCCTCTCGGGACAGATAACCTACGAGCAGTACTTC.

The CDR3 loop reads CSARGTEKGYNEQFF. The CDR3 bases are TGCAGTGCTAGGGGGACGGAGAAGGGGTACAATGAGCAGTTCTTC. The chain carries TRBV20-1 and TRBJ2-1; perhaps D is TRBD1 or TRBD2 (5 bases each). Germline loops: CDR1 DFQATT, CDR2 SNEGSKA (reference sequence). The CDR3 runs 15 residues. V gave up 3 bases and J gave up 4 bases, with 16 bases separating them.

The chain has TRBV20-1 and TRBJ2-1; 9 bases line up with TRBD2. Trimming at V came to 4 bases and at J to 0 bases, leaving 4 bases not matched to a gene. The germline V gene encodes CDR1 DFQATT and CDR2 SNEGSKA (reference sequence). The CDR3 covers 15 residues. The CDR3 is CSAKELAGSYNEQFF. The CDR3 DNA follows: TGCAGTGCTAAAGAACTAGCGGGCTCCTACAATGAGCAGTTCTTC.

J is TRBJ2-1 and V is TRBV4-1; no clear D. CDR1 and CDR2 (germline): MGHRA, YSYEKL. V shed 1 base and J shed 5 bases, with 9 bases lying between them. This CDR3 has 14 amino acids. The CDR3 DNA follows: TGCGCCAGCAGCCAAGCGGGCCCGGACAATGAGCAGTTCTTC. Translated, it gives CASSQAGPDNEQFF.

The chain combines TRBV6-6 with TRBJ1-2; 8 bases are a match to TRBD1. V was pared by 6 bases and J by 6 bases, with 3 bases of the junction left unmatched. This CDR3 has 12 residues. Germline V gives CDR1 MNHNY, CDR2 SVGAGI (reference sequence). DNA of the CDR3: TGTGCCAGCAGCATGACAGGGGATGGCTACACCTTC. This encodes CASSMTGDGYTF.